These 32 T cell receptor beta chains were all obtained from the same sample, sequenced in a study of radiation and T cells in renal cell carcinoma. Time point reported: baseline pretreatment blood. The treatment is: 15 Gy SBRT to primary tumor, nephrectomy 4 weeks later. The method was immunoSEQ multiplex PCR; TCRdb's version includes in-frame clones alone and lacks a portion of them. The sample has about 150,000 clones, roughly nine tenths seen once; the top ten hold over 3.5%. Here the sequenced sample was blood, taken from a patient whose treatment included radiotherapy and nephrectomy. The receptor set was obtained from a woman in her 70s with renal cell carcinoma.

The genes are TRBV4-2 and TRBJ2-1; D is perhaps TRBD2 (6 bases). There are 15 residues in the CDR3. Germline V gives CDR1 LGHNA, CDR2 YNFKEQ. V was shortened by 1 base and J by 10 bases, with 17 bases between the two germline ends. CDR3 sequence reads: CASSQVRASAREQFF. The CDR3 region has the DNA TGTGCCAGCAGCCAAGTTAGGGCTAGCGCGAGAGAGCAGTTCTTC.

This clone was detected a few times. V usage is TRBV30 and J usage is TRBJ1-1, with D maybe TRBD1 (5 bases). This CDR3 contains 10 residues. The V end lost 4 bases, the J end lost 6 bases, and 6 bases lay between the germline ends. The germline CDR1 and CDR2 sequences are GTSNPN and SVGIG (reference sequence). The CDR3: CAWTGSEAFF. DNA of the CDR3: TGTGCCTGGACAGGGTCTGAAGCTTTCTTT.

The chain couples TRBV14 to TRBJ1-4, with 10 bases matching TRBD1. Per germline, CDR1 SGHDN and CDR2 FVKESK. The CDR3 runs to 15 residues. J lost 7 bases, V lost 4 bases, and 6 bases had no gene match. CDR3 bases: TGTGCCAGCAGCCCCCGACAGGGGGCGGGTGAAAAACTGTTTTTT. This gives the protein CASSPRQGAGEKLFF.

Note on this clone: This sample also contains other DNA sequences that code for the same CDR3. This chain uses TRBV27 with TRBJ2-2; a possible D gene is TRBD2 (6 bases). CDR1 MNHEY and CDR2 SMNVEV come from the germline V gene (reference sequence). Trimming took off 5 bases at V and 4 bases at J, with 26 bases between the two ends. This CDR3 region has 19 residues. The CDR3 DNA follows: TGTGCCAGCAGTGGATCGGGACCGGGGAGGCGGAATCCCACCGGGGAGCTGTTTTTT. It codes for CASSGSGPGRRNPTGELFF.

The chain has TRBV11-3 and TRBJ2-1, with D maybe TRBD2 (5 bases). V lost 5 bases and J 5 bases, leaving 16 bases between the germline ends. This CDR3 is 15 amino acids long. The germline V gene encodes CDR1 SGHNT and CDR2 YENEEA. CDR3 DNA sequence: TGTGCCAGCAGCAGAGGGAGTTTTGCTAACAATGAGCAGTTCTTC. This encodes CASSRGSFANNEQFF. Combining the CDR3 with reference TRBV11-3 and TRBJ2-1 gives the whole variable domain EAGVVQSPRYKIIEKKQPVAFWCNPISGHNTLYWYLQNLGQGPELLIRYENEEAVDDSQLPKDRFSAERLKGVDSTLKIQPAELGDSAVYLCASSRGSFANNEQFFGPGTRLTVL.

V gene TRBV11-2 combines with J gene TRBJ1-1; TRBD1 might be the D (5 bases). Trimming pared 5 bases from V and 0 bases from J, leaving 10 bases between. CDR1 is SGHAT and CDR2 is FQNNGV in the germline V gene. There are 14 residues in the CDR3. In DNA form, the CDR3 reads TGTGCCAGCAGCGGGGCCCTCATGAACACTGAAGCTTTCTTT. Amino acids: CASSGALMNTEAFF.

The V and J genes are TRBV30 and TRBJ1-2; possibly TRBD1 for D (6 bases). Trimming took off 3 bases at V and 0 bases at J, with 8 bases between the two ends. This CDR3 spans 13 amino acids. CDR1 and CDR2 (germline): GTSNPN, SVGIG (reference sequence). In nucleotides, the CDR3 is TGTGCCTGGAGGGGGACACCTAACTATGGCTACACCTTC. As protein: CAWRGTPNYGYTF. Filled out from reference TRBV30 and TRBJ1-2, the complete variable domain reads SQTIHQWPATLVQPVGSPLSLECTVEGTSNPNLYWYRQAAGRGLQLLFYSVGIGQISSEVPQNLSASRPQDRQFILSSKKLLLSDSGFYLCAWRGTPNYGYTFGSGTRLTVV.

The rearrangement uses TRBV5-6 and TRBJ2-5; 11 bases line up with TRBD2. The trim removed 3 bases at V and 3 bases at J, leaving 4 bases unmatched. The CDR3 totals 15 residues. Germline values: CDR1 SGHDT, CDR2 YYEEEE. CDR3 DNA sequence: TGTGCCAGCAGCTATAAGGGACTAGCGGAAGAGACCCAGTACTTC. It specifies CASSYKGLAEETQYF.

The chain recombines TRBV6-5 with TRBJ2-7, with D possibly matching TRBD2 (6 bases). CDR1 is MNHEY, CDR2 SVGAGI, per germline. Trimming removed 2 bases at V and 2 bases at J, with 13 bases between. CDR3 length: 15 residues. The DNA for the CDR3 is TGTGCCAGCAGTTACGGGGCGGGGATAACCTACGAGCAGTACTTC. Its protein product is CASSYGAGITYEQYF.

V and J are TRBV10-3 and TRBJ2-3; the D is unclear. Germline V gives CDR1 ENHRY, CDR2 SYGVKD. The CDR3 has 12 amino acids. V lost 4 bases and J lost 2, with 4 bases in between. CDR3 sequence reads: CAISGLTDTQYF. The CDR3, as DNA: TGTGCCATCAGTGGCCTCACAGATACGCAGTATTTT.

This chain uses TRBV5-4 with TRBJ2-4, with TRBD1 matching 8 bases. The trim removed 3 bases at V and 6 bases at J, leaving 11 bases unmatched. Germline values: CDR1 SGHNT, CDR2 YYREEE (reference sequence). The CDR3 contains 16 residues. CDR3 DNA sequence: TGTGCCAGCAGCTCTCCGGACAGGGTGGGAAGAAACATTCAGTACTTC. Residues: CASSSPDRVGRNIQYF. The variable domain in full, with the rest retrieved from reference TRBV5-4 and TRBJ2-4, is ETGVTQSPTHLIKTRGQQVTLRCSSQSGHNTVSWYQQALGQGPQFIFQYYREEENGRGNFPPRFSGLQFPNYSSELNVNALELDDSALYLCASSSPDRVGRNIQYFGAGTRLSVL.

The chain links TRBV7-2 to TRBJ2-3, with 11 bases identical to TRBD2. Germline V gives CDR1 SGHTA, CDR2 FQGNSA. With 2 bases clipped from V and 5 bases from J, the junction kept 6 bases outside the gene matches. The CDR3 covers 16 residues. The CDR3 spells CASSLIFSGGGDTQYF. The CDR3 DNA follows: TGTGCCAGCAGCTTAATTTTTAGCGGGGGGGGAGATACGCAGTATTTT.

The chain employs TRBV5-1 and TRBJ1-2, with D tentatively TRBD1 (6 bases). V lost 3 bases and J lost 7, with 7 bases in between. CDR1 SGHRS and CDR2 YFSETQ come from the germline V gene. CDR3 length equals 11 residues. The chain's CDR3 is CASSSGVGYTF. As DNA, the CDR3 is TGCGCCAGCAGCTCAGGGGTTGGCTACACCTTC.

The V gene is TRBV7-9, the J gene TRBJ2-7, with unresolved D. The germline V gene has CDR1 SEHNR and CDR2 FQNEAQ (reference sequence). The CDR3 is 17 amino acids. The V gene lost 4 bases and the J gene lost 4 bases, with 23 bases spanning the gap. The CDR3 DNA follows: TGTGCCAGCAGCTCACCAAGTGTGGCGCGCTACCGTTACGAGCAGTACTTC. Translating it yields CASSSPSVARYRYEQYF.

The V and J genes are TRBV27 and TRBJ1-5; D unresolved. Germline CDR1 is MNHEY and CDR2 is SMNVEV (reference sequence). V gave up 5 bases and J gave up 9 bases, with 23 bases separating them. The CDR3 sequence is 16 residues long. CDR3 sequence: CASSPSSWRGYSPQHF. Here the CDR3 DNA reads TGTGCCAGCAGTCCCTCCTCGTGGCGGGGTTACTCGCCCCAGCATTTT.

V gene TRBV5-1 combines with J gene TRBJ2-1; 12 bases fit TRBD2. CDR1 and CDR2 from the germline V gene are SGHRS and YFSETQ. V lost 2 bases to trimming and J lost 8 bases; unmatched junction nucleotides: 5. The CDR3 length is 15 residues. This chain's CDR3 is CASSFETSGGDEQFF. DNA of the CDR3: TGCGCCAGCAGCTTTGAGACTAGCGGGGGTGATGAGCAGTTCTTC.

The rearrangement uses TRBV28 and TRBJ1-1; 10 positions agree with TRBD1. Trimming removed 4 bases from V and 4 bases from J; junction bases left unmatched: 9. CDR1 is MDHEN, CDR2 SYDVKM, per germline. The CDR3 is 16 residues long. The CDR3 protein is CASSSLGQGVITEAFF. In DNA form, the CDR3 reads TGTGCCAGCAGTTCCTTAGGACAGGGGGTAATCACTGAAGCTTTCTTT.

The chain recombines TRBV7-9 with TRBJ1-1; no clear D. Between the trimmed V and J ends, which lost 5 bases and 2 bases, there was a span of 3 bases. Germline V CDR1 and CDR2: SEHNR, FQNEAQ (reference sequence). This CDR3 comprises 11 residues. The CDR3 loop reads CASSTNTEAFF. CDR3 nucleotide sequence: TGTGCCAGCAGCACTAACACTGAAGCTTTCTTT.

The chain carries TRBV5-1 and TRBJ1-4; no reliable D call. The V end lost 6 bases, the J end lost 0 bases, and 12 bases lay between the germline ends. CDR1 and CDR2 from the germline V gene are SGHRS and YFSETQ. This CDR3 is 15 amino acids long. The DNA of the CDR3 is TGCGCCAGCACTGGACGAGCTGCAACTAATGAAAAACTGTTTTTT. This codes for CASTGRAATNEKLFF.

The CDR3: CASSYVYSNTEAFF. The CDR3 DNA reads TGTGCCAGCAGTTACGTTTACAGTAACACTGAAGCTTTCTTT. The chain carries TRBV5-6 and TRBJ1-1; D call uncertain. V was trimmed by 5 bases and J by 2 bases, leaving 13 bases between them. This CDR3 spans 14 amino acids. Germline CDR1 and CDR2: SGHDT and YYEEEE.

The CDR3 region is CASSQSRNTEAFF. DNA for the CDR3: TGTGCCAGCAGCCAATCGAGGAACACTGAAGCTTTCTTT. This rearrangement joins TRBV14 to TRBJ1-1; no reliable D call. The germline gives CDR1 SGHDN, CDR2 FVKESK. The CDR3 sequence is 13 residues long. The V and J ends lost 2 bases and 1 base respectively, with 5 bases between them.

V and J are TRBV7-2 and TRBJ2-7, with D hard to call. Germline CDR1 reads SGHTA; CDR2 reads FQGNSA. The CDR3 runs 12 residues. V was trimmed by 3 bases and J by 7 bases, leaving 10 bases between them. CDR3: CASSFRTREQYF. The CDR3 nucleotides read TGTGCCAGCAGCTTCCGGACGCGAGAGCAGTACTTC.

V is TRBV5-8 and J is TRBJ1-2, with D perhaps matching TRBD1 (5 bases). Trimming stripped 1 base from V and 4 bases from J, with 11 bases between. The germline V gene encodes CDR1 SGHTS and CDR2 YDEGEE. CDR3 size: 14 residues. Here the CDR3 reads CASSLRQFSYGYTF. DNA of the CDR3: TGTGCCAGCAGCTTGAGACAGTTTTCCTATGGCTACACCTTC.

The rearrangement uses TRBV19 and TRBJ1-1, with a possible D match to TRBD1 (5 bases). V was clipped by 3 bases and J by 4 bases, with 15 bases between them. The CDR3 length is 15 residues. The germline gives CDR1 LNHDA, CDR2 SQIVND (reference sequence). The CDR3 reads CASSIQGRWFTEAFF. The CDR3 bases are TGTGCCAGTAGTATCCAGGGTCGATGGTTCACTGAAGCTTTCTTT.

The CDR3 reads CATSREGTEGQPQHF. Here the CDR3 DNA reads TGTGCCACCAGCAGAGAGGGCACGGAGGGCCAGCCCCAGCATTTT. The V gene is TRBV15, the J gene TRBJ1-5; no clear D gene. V gave up 0 bases and J gave up 7 bases, with 13 bases separating them. The CDR3 contains 15 residues. CDR1 is LNHNV, CDR2 YYDKDF, per germline (reference sequence). Complete variable domain (other parts from reference TRBV15 and TRBJ1-5): DAMVIQNPRYQVTQFGKPVTLSCSQTLNHNVMYWYQQKSSQAPKLLFHYYDKDFNNEADTPDNFQSRRPNTSFCFLDIRSPGLGDTAMYLCATSREGTEGQPQHFGDGTRLSIL.

The rearrangement links TRBV14 to TRBJ2-5; a weak D match, TRBD2 (6 bases). Germline CDR1 reads SGHDN; CDR2 reads FVKESK. The length of the CDR3 is 18 residues. The V and J ends lost 0 bases and 2 bases respectively, with 19 bases between them. The CDR3 region is CASSQDFPLLAGQETQYF. CDR3 sequence (DNA): TGTGCCAGCAGCCAAGATTTTCCACTACTGGCGGGGCAAGAGACCCAGTACTTC. Full variable domain (rest looked up from reference TRBV14 and TRBJ2-5): EAGVTQFPSHSVIEKGQTVTLRCDPISGHDNLYWYRRVMGKEIKFLLHFVKESKQDESGMPNNRFLAERTGGTYSTLKVQPAELEDSGVYFCASSQDFPLLAGQETQYFGPGTRLLVL.

The V and J genes are TRBV30 and TRBJ2-2; D uncertain. The V end lost 0 bases, the J end lost 6 bases, and 8 bases lay between the germline ends. This CDR3 is built from 13 residues. Germline V gene data show CDR1 as GTSNPN and CDR2 as SVGIG (reference sequence). CDR3 sequence (DNA): TGTGCCTGGAGTGTCCGTACACCCGGGGAGCTGTTTTTT. Translated: CAWSVRTPGELFF.

The chain employs TRBV5-1 and TRBJ1-5; D gene uncertain. V lost 0 bases to trimming and J lost 3 bases, with 7 bases between them. The CDR3 runs to 14 residues. Germline V CDR1 and CDR2: SGHRS, YFSETQ. The CDR3 sequence is CASSLEGFNQPQHF. The CDR3 nucleotides are TGCGCCAGCAGCTTGGAAGGTTTCAATCAGCCCCAGCATTTT. The variable domain in full, completed from reference TRBV5-1 and TRBJ1-5, reads KAGVTQTPRYLIKTRGQQVTLSCSPISGHRSVSWYQQTPGQGLQFLFEYFSETQRNKGNFPGRFSGRQFSNSRSEMNVSTLELGDSALYLCASSLEGFNQPQHFGDGTRLSIL.

This rearrangement joins TRBV11-2 to TRBJ2-5, with TRBD2 matching over 7 bases. CDR1 is SGHAT and CDR2 is FQNNGV in the germline V gene. V was clipped by 5 bases and J by 5 bases; unmatched bases: 8. CDR3 length: 14 amino acids. The CDR3 DNA is TGTGCCAGCAGCGGGAGCGGGGTGTGGGAGACCCAGTACTTC. Encoded protein: CASSGSGVWETQYF. The full variable domain, completed using reference TRBV11-2 and TRBJ2-5, is EAGVAQSPRYKIIEKRQSVAFWCNPISGHATLYWYQQILGQGPKLLIQFQNNGVVDDSQLPKDRFSAERLKGVDSTLKIQPAKLEDSAVYLCASSGSGVWETQYFGPGTRLLVL.

This clone has just one count. The chain recombines TRBV11-2 with TRBJ1-3; no clear D. Germline values: CDR1 SGHAT, CDR2 FQNNGV. Trimming left V 5 bases short and J 3 bases short, with 8 bases between. The CDR3 consists of 13 residues. In nucleotides, the CDR3 is TGTGCCAGCAGCCTCCCGAGTGGAAACACCATATATTTT. This sequence encodes CASSLPSGNTIYF.

The chain links TRBV10-3 to TRBJ2-1; the match to TRBD2 covers 12 bases. J lost 4 bases, V lost 7 bases, and 8 bases had no gene match. Germline V gene sequence: CDR1 ENHRY, CDR2 SYGVKD. The CDR3 totals 16 residues. CDR3 residues: CAITGTSGPLYNEQFF. The CDR3, as DNA: TGTGCCATCACCGGGACTAGCGGGCCCTTATACAATGAGCAGTTCTTC.

The V and J genes are TRBV19 and TRBJ1-1; maybe TRBD1 (5 bases). V shed 7 bases and J shed 4 bases, with 16 bases lying between them. CDR1 and CDR2 (germline): LNHDA, SQIVND (reference sequence). The CDR3 is 14 residues long. This chain's CDR3 is CASTTDKYFTEAFF. CDR3 coding DNA: TGTGCCAGTACCACGGACAAATACTTCACTGAAGCTTTCTTT. Full variable domain (missing parts from reference TRBV19 and TRBJ1-1): DGGITQSPKYLFRKEGQNVTLSCEQNLNHDAMYWYRQDPGQGLRLIYYSQIVNDFQKGDIAEGYSVSREKKESFPLTVTSAQKNPTAFYLCASTTDKYFTEAFFGQGTRLTVV.